This T cell receptor beta chain was profiled in a study of blood T cell repertoires in COVID-19. Study at large: There were acute and convalescent COVID-19 samples, and they came from the United States, Italy and Spain. PBMCs, B-cell-depleted T cells, or T cells provided the cDNA or gDNA that made up the material.

Germline V CDR1 and CDR2: SGHTA, FQGTGA. This CDR3 comprises 14 residues. V lost 5 bases and J lost 4, with 14 bases in between. Seattle patient enrollment occurred during active infection, with longitudinal follow-up thereafter. Sequencing was performed with immunoSEQ multiplex PCR; in TCRdb, only in-frame clones are kept and a portion is missing. The data contain approximately 97,000 clones, 70% to 90% of them seen just once; the ten biggest clones take up around 2.1%. This sequence joins TRBV7-3 and TRBJ1-2; no definite D call. Material: peripheral blood. The sequence derives from a man aged 45-60 years with COVID-19, enrolled during active disease. This CDR3 is CASSPDVGSYGYTF. For the CDR3, the DNA is TGTGCCAGCAGCCCCGACGTGGGGAGCTATGGCTACACCTTC.